The subject of this entry is one T cell receptor beta chain. Its antigen is not yet known. Base qualities are not recorded, but no much larger clone differs from it by a single base. This specimen comes from a study of human T cells and chemical hapten exposure (dated by TCRdb to the early 2020s). For the wider study: For sensitization, 2% DPC in acetone was applied to a roughly 2 cm by roughly 2 cm area of upper inner arm skin. Throughout the study period of 20 to 25 weeks, patients also received therapeutic DPC doses to the scalp every week. Patch tests used Finn chambers with 0.01% DPC on the upper back, scored after 6 days by International Contact Dermatitis Research Group standards. The mostly female patient cohort included alopecia areata with under or over 50% scalp involvement, alopecia totalis and alopecia universalis. Libraries were pooled for sequencing, and variation in per-sample TCR yields was attributed mainly to small differences in library volumes within the pool. Peripheral blood TCR repertoire changes were tracked in vivo in alopecia patients during primary and secondary sensitization to the hapten diphenylcyclopropenone (DPC). Blood samples were taken from patients before sensitization (week 0) and at 2, 6 and about 24 weeks after DPC sensitization. Blood for TCR sequencing was provided by twenty-nine alopecia patients at one to four time points (pre-sensitization, 2, 6 and 24 weeks).

Summary of the overall study and its limitations: Patch test score was positively correlated with the number of PT1 expanded TCRs, with significance at thresholds 8, 16 and 32 but not at 4. Expanded TCRs formed significantly more large CDR3 similarity clusters than pre-sensitization or healthy control sets, consistent with antigen-driven responses. After repeated subsampling, changes were observed in the strength of the expansion versus patch-test correlation and in the threshold at which the correlation became significant. No change with DPC sensitization was found in the number of TCRs above 1 in 1000 frequency, and no evidence of global repertoire structure alterations was found. Because all patients had alopecia, a presumed autoimmune disease, the immune response of the patients might differ from that of healthy individuals.

The V and J ends are trimmed by 2 bases and 12 bases, leaving 14 bases between them. The CDR3 sequence holds 12 residues, the cysteine and phenylalanine included. Here the CDR3 DNA is all that survives: 36 bases in frame from base 1. CDR1 and CDR2 are drawn from the germline V gene (reference sequence): DFQATT, SNEGSKA. The time point label of this sample denotes: patch test 1, 2 weeks after DPC sensitization. The sample's treatment or condition label, decoded: therapeutic diphenylcyclopropenone sensitization with weekly scalp DPC. Blood at each patch-test visit was drawn before the patch test was applied. Eligible patients were aged 18 to 70, diagnosed with alopecia, deemed suitable for DPC therapy, and excluded if pregnant. Total RNA was isolated from unfractionated whole blood collected in Tempus Blood RNA tubes. Library prep was done by RACE. Sequencer: NextSeq 500. During library preparation, unique molecular identifiers were attached to individual cDNA molecules so that TCRs could be counted in a quantitative, reproducible way. From each blood RNA sample, both TCR alpha and TCR beta chains were sequenced. Per the original workflow: Samples had a median of about 90,000 TCRs, with a range from about 23,224 to 690,600. V, J and CDR3 annotation of the TCR reads was carried out using the Decombinator software suite. For PS versus PT1 abundance plots, all samples were subsampled to the same number of TCRs (28,000). TCRs were defined as expanded if absent before sensitization and observed at least eight times at the 2-week time point. Using fastp at Q25 and MiXCR, TCRdb reprocessed the public reads and kept productive beta chains. Identical CDR3 proteins give one entry, which carries the most common genes and DNA. TCRdb assigned the V and J calls; the authors' analysis was not used. The sample data list 150,000 or so distinct CDR3 sequences, and approximately 14% of these were observed just once. The ten largest clones capture 1.7% of the sample.

The sample here was whole blood, taken in connection with sensitization to the hapten diphenylcyclopropenone (DPC). The chain employs TRBV20-1 and TRBJ2-1; the D gene assignment is ambiguous. This clonotype was obtained from a woman aged 25 to 39 with alopecia areata. Some clones in this sample may be carry-over from other donors' samples. The CDR3 is CSARSPGLRQFF. The nucleotide sequence reads TGCAGTGCTAGATCTCCCGGTCTGAGGCAGTTCTTC.